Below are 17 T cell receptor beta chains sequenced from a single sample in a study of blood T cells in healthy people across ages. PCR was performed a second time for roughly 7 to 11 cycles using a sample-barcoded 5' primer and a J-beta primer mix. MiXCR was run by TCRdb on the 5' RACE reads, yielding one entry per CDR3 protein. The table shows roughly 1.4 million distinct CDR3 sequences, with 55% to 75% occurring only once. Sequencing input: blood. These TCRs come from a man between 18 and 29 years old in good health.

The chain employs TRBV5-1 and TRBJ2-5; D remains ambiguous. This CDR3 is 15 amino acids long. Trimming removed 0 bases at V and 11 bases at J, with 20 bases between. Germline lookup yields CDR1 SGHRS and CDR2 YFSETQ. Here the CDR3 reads CASSLGQHLPNEQYF. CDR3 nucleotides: TGCGCCAGCAGCTTGGGGCAGCACCTTCCCAATGAGCAGTACTTC.

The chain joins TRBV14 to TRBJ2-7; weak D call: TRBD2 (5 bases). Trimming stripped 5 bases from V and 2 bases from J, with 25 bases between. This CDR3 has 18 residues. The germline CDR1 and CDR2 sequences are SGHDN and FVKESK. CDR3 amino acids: CASSARTLTQTRAYEQYF. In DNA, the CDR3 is TGTGCCAGCAGCGCAAGGACCCTGACACAAACGAGGGCCTACGAGCAGTACTTC.

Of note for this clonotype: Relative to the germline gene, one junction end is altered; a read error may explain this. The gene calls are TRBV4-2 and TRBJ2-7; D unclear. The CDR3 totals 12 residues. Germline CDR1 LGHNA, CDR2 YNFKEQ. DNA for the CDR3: TGTGCCGGCAGCCAAGATCGGACCGAGCAGTACTTC. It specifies CAGSQDRTEQYF.

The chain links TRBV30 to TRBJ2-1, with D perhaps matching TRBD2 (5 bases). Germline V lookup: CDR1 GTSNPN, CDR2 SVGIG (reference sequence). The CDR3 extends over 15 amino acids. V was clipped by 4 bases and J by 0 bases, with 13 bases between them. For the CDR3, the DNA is TGTGCCTGGACTGTGGAGGCCAGCTCCTACAATGAGCAGTTCTTC. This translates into CAWTVEASSYNEQFF.

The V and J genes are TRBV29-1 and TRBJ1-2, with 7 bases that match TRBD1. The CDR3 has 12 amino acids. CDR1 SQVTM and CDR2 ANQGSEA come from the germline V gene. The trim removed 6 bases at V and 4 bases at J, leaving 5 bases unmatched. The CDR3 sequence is CSVLQGSYGYTF. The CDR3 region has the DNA TGCAGCGTGTTACAGGGGAGCTATGGCTACACCTTC.

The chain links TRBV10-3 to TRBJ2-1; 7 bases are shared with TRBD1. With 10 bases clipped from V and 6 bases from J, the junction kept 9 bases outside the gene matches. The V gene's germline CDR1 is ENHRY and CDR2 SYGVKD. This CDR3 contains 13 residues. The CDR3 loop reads CATSRQGPNEQFF. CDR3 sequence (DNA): TGTGCCACCTCTCGACAGGGCCCCAATGAGCAGTTCTTC.

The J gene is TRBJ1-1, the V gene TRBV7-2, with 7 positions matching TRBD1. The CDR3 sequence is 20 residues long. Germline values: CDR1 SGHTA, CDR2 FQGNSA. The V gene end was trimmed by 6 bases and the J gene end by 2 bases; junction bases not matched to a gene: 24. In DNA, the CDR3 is TGTGCCAGCAGTCAGGAGCGCTGGACAGGCCCACGTCCTATAAACACTGAAGCTTTCTTT. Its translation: CASSQERWTGPRPINTEAFF.

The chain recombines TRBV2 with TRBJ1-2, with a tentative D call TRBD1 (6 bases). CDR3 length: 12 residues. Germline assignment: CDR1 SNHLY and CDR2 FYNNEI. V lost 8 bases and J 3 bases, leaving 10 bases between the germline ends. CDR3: CASEGGYYGYTF. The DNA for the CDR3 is TGTGCCAGCGAAGGGGGTTACTATGGCTACACCTTC.

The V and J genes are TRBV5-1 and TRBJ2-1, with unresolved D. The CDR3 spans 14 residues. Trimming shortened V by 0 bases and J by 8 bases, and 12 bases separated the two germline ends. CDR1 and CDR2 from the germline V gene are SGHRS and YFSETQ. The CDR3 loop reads CASSLGAGFDEQFF. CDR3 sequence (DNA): TGCGCCAGCAGCTTGGGGGCCGGGTTCGATGAGCAGTTCTTC.

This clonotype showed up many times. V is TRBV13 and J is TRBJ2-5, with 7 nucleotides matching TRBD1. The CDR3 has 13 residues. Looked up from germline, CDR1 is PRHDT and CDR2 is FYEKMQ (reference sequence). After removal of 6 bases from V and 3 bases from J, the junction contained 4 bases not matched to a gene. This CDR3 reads CASSSGTEETQYF. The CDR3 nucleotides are TGTGCCAGCAGTTCCGGGACAGAAGAGACCCAGTACTTC.

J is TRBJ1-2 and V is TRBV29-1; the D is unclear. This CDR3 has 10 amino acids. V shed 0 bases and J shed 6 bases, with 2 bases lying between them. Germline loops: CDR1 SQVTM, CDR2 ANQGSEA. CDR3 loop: CSVEDNGYTF. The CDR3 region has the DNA TGCAGCGTTGAAGATAATGGCTACACCTTC.

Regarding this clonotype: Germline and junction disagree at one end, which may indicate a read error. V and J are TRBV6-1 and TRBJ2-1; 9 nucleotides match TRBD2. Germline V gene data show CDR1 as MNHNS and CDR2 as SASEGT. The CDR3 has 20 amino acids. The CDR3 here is CASSDYDFSGRRRFRNEQFF. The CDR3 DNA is TGCGCCAGCAGTGATTACGACTTTAGCGGGAGAAGGAGGTTTAGGAATGAGCAGTTCTTC.

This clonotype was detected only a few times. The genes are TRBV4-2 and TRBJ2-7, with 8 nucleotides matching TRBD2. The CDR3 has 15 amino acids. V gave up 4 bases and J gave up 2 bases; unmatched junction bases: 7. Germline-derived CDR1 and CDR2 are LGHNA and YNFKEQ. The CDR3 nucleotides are TGTGCCAGCAGCCCAACTAGCGGATTAACCTACGAGCAGTACTTC. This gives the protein CASSPTSGLTYEQYF.

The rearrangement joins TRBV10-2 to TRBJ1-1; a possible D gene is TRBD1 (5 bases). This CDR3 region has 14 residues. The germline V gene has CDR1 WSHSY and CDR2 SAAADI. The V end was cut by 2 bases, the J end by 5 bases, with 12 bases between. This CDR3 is CASSERGARTEAFF. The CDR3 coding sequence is TGCGCCAGCAGTGAGAGAGGGGCTAGAACTGAAGCTTTCTTT.

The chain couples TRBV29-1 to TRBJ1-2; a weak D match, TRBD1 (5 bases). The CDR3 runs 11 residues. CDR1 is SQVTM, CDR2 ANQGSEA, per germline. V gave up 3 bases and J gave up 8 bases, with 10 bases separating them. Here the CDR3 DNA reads TGCAGCGTTGAGGGGGAAAGGGGCTACACCTTC. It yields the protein CSVEGERGYTF.

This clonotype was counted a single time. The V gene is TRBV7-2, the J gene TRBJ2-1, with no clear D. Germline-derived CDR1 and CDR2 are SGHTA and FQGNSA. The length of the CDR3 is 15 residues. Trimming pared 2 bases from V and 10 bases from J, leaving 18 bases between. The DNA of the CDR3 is TGTGCCAGCAGCTTATCCCCTAGGGAAACCTACGAGCAGTTCTTC. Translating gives CASSLSPRETYEQFF.

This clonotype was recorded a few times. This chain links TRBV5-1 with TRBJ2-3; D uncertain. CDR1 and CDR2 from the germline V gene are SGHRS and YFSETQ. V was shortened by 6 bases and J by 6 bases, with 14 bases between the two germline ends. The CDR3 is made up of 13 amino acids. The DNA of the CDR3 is TGCGCCAGCATTAACGACAACGAGGATACGCAGTATTTT. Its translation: CASINDNEDTQYF.